A single sample gave rise to the 2 T cell receptor beta chains below, sequenced in a study of shared clonotypes between healthy human individuals. TCRdb keeps only in-frame clones here, not all; method: immunoSEQ multiplex PCR. The table shows fewer than 1.6 million clones, with 97% to 99% occurring only once. Sequencing used naive CD4+ T cells sorted from blood. Subset indicated: CD45RA+ positively selected. Receptors originate from a young man in good health.

The CDR3 DNA reads as TGTGCCAGCAGCCGTCAGTACAATGAGCAGTTCTTC. It codes for CASSRQYNEQFF. The chain couples TRBV7-6 to TRBJ2-1; D call uncertain. The CDR3 is made up of 12 amino acids. Trimming took 5 bases from V and 4 from J, leaving 6 bases between them. Germline CDR1 is SGHVS and CDR2 is FNYEAQ.

This clone was observed a single time. V usage is TRBV2 and J usage is TRBJ2-4, with a possible D match to TRBD2 (6 bases). The CDR3 spans 13 residues. Trimming stripped 1 base from V and 16 bases from J, with 17 bases between. Germline assignment: CDR1 SNHLY and CDR2 FYNNEI. In DNA, the CDR3 is TGTGCCAGCAGTGAAGGTCCGCGGGACCGGTCTTACTTC. Residues: CASSEGPRDRSYF.